At least ten counts were recorded for the clone carrying this T cell receptor (beta chain). Its matching antigen is unknown. This specimen belongs to a study of CD8 T cells in ankylosing spondylitis. Whole-study results and caveats: Past research had described some motif variants in reactive arthritis synovial fluid and blood.

TCRdb independently ran MiXCR on the 5' RACE reads; one entry per CDR3 protein. The data hold around 230,000 distinct CDR3 sequences, with approximately 8.4% observed a single time. This sequence originates from a female donor with ankylosing spondylitis or in good health (not recorded which). Specimen: blood, either unsorted or a sorted T cell fraction (not recorded which).

Here the CDR3 reads CASSQLRDEQYF. For the CDR3, the DNA is TGTGCCAGCAGCCAATTACGGGACGAGCAGTACTTC. The chain uses TRBV3-1 and TRBJ2-7; D ambiguous. Germline CDR1 is LGHDT and CDR2 is YNNKEL (reference sequence). Trimming pared 2 bases from V and 5 bases from J, leaving 7 bases between. The CDR3 has 12 residues.